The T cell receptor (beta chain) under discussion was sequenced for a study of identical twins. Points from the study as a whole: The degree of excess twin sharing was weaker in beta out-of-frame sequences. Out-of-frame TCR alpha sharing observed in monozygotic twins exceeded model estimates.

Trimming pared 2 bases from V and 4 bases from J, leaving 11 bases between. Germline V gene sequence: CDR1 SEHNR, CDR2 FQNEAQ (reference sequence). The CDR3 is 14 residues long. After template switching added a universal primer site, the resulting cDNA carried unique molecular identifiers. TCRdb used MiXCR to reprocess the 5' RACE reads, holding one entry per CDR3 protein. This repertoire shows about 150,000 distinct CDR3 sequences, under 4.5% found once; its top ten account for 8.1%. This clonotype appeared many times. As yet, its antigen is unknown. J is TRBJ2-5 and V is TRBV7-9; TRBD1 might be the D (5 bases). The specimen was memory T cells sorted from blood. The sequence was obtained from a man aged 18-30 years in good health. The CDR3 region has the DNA TGTGCCAGCAGCTTAAGGTGGCAGGGAGAGACCCAGTACTTC. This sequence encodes CASSLRWQGETQYF. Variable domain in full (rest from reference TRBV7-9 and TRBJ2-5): DTGVSQNPRHKITKRGQNVTFRCDPISEHNRLYWYRQTLGQGPEFLTYFQNEAQLEKSRLLSDRFSAERPKGSFSTLEIQRTEQGDSAMYLCASSLRWQGETQYFGPGTRLLVL.